This T cell receptor (beta chain) was sequenced in a study of tumor-infiltrating lymphocytes in primary liver carcinoma. Study-level information: Participating patients were men and women between 30 and 69 years old. Study-level findings and limits: Lesser overlap characterized tumor-adjacent and tumor-blood pairs relative to tumor region pairs.

CDR1 is SGDLS, CDR2 YYNGEE, per germline. CDR3 length: 15 amino acids. With 3 bases clipped from V and 7 bases from J, the junction kept 5 bases outside the gene matches. With regard to this clonotype: Its antigen is as yet unknown.

From unsorted bulk tissue weighing roughly 17-34 mg, DNA and RNA were co-extracted. Patients underwent resection of primary liver carcinoma. Chronic HBV infection was present in the patients, who were treatment-naive. cDNA specific to TCR beta was made from around 450 ng of total RNA, with a constant-region primer employed for priming. Sequencing libraries for TCR beta derived from three nested multiplex PCR rounds that used slightly modified ARM-PCR. Two initial PCR rounds of around 10 cycles each paired TRBV1-TRBV30 forward primers with a C-beta reverse primer. One entry per CDR3 protein results from TCRdb running MiXCR on the multiplex PCR reads. Of around 80,000 distinct CDR3 sequences detected, about three quarters appear once; the ten largest clones hold roughly 28%.

The sequenced sample consisted of tumor-adjacent normal liver tissue. The sequence derives from a man aged 40-55 years with primary liver carcinoma and hepatitis B virus infection. The V gene is TRBV9, the J gene TRBJ1-6; 9 bases are a match to TRBD1. The CDR3, as DNA: TGTGCCAGCAGCGGAGGGACAGGGCGGAATTCACCCCTCCACTTT. Translating gives CASSGGTGRNSPLHF.